What follows are 9 T cell receptor beta chains derived from one specimen sequenced in a study of Ad26.COV2.S vaccination and SARS-CoV-2 variants. Assay used: immunoSEQ multiplex PCR; TCRdb lists only in-frame clones, some missing. The data show around 340,000 clones, more than 85% seen once. The treatment was: roughly 20 received Ad26.COV2.S at low or high dose, single or two shots; a few received placebo; per-sample allocation not given. All samples were drawn on day 63, counting from the first vaccine or placebo injection. The sample here was peripheral blood, taken in a trial of Ad26.COV2.S vaccine versus placebo. These receptors were collected from a person aged 18-65 years who received the Ad26.COV2.S COVID-19 vaccine or a placebo.

CDR3 nucleotides: TGTGCCAGCTCATCGTTCAAAGGGGCTCCCACAGATACGCAGTATTTT. Encoded protein: CASSSFKGAPTDTQYF. V and J are TRBV18 and TRBJ2-3; weak D call: TRBD1 (5 bases). This CDR3 has 16 amino acids. Trimming left V 5 bases short and J 2 bases short, with 17 bases between. Germline CDR1 and CDR2: KGHSH and LQKENI.

This chain connects TRBV11-2 to TRBJ1-1; 9 bases match TRBD1. V was pared by 1 base and J by 6 bases, with 6 bases of the junction left unmatched. The length of the CDR3 is 15 residues. Germline V gene lookup returns CDR1 SGHAT and CDR2 FQNNGV. The CDR3 loop reads CASSLARGQGAEAFF. The CDR3 nucleotides are TGTGCCAGCAGCTTAGCCAGGGGACAGGGCGCTGAAGCTTTCTTT.

This chain joins TRBV5-6 and TRBJ1-5; 9 bases fit TRBD1. The CDR3 is 14 amino acids. Looked up from germline, CDR1 is SGHDT and CDR2 is YYEEEE. V lost 4 bases to trimming and J lost 6 bases; unmatched junction nucleotides: 5. The CDR3 DNA is TGTGCCAGCAGCATAGGACAGGGGACTCAGCCCCAGCATTTT. As protein: CASSIGQGTQPQHF.

This chain connects TRBV5-4 to TRBJ1-1; a possible D gene is TRBD1 (5 bases). The V end was cut by 3 bases, the J end by 13 bases, with 16 bases between. Germline V gene sequence: CDR1 SGHNT, CDR2 YYREEE (reference sequence). The CDR3 length is 12 residues. CDR3 region: CASSSLGDGGFF. The CDR3, as DNA: TGTGCCAGCAGCTCCCTTGGGGACGGGGGTTTCTTT. Full variable domain (remainder filled in from reference TRBV5-4 and TRBJ1-1): ETGVTQSPTHLIKTRGQQVTLRCSSQSGHNTVSWYQQALGQGPQFIFQYYREEENGRGNFPPRFSGLQFPNYSSELNVNALELDDSALYLCASSSLGDGGFFGQGTRLTVV.

This chain links TRBV20-1 with TRBJ1-1; weak D call: TRBD1 (5 bases). CDR3 length: 11 amino acids. Per germline, CDR1 DFQATT and CDR2 SNEGSKA (reference sequence). Trimming removed 3 bases at V and 11 bases at J, with 13 bases between. In DNA, the CDR3 is TGCAGTGCTAGTCCAGCCAGGGATGCTTTCTTT. Its translation: CSASPARDAFF.

A single count supports this clone. Written as DNA, the CDR3 is TGTGCTAGTGGCCTCGAGGGCACCGGGGAGCTGTTTTTT. It yields the protein CASGLEGTGELFF. The gene calls are TRBV12-5 and TRBJ2-2; TRBD2 might be the D (5 bases). CDR1 LGHNT and CDR2 FRNRAP come from the germline V gene. This CDR3 region has 13 residues. The V and J ends lost 6 bases and 4 bases respectively, with 9 bases between them. The full variable domain, rest sourced from reference TRBV12-5 and TRBJ2-2, is DARVTQTPRHKVTEMGQEVTMRCQPILGHNTVFWYRQTMMQGLELLAYFRNRAPLDDSGMPKDRFSAEMPDATLATLKIQPSEPRDSAVYFCASGLEGTGELFFGEGSRLTVL.

This chain joins TRBV7-8 and TRBJ1-2, with 7 bases matching TRBD1. V lost 4 bases to trimming and J lost 4 bases; unmatched junction nucleotides: 9. The germline V gene encodes CDR1 SGHVS and CDR2 FQNEAQ. The CDR3 spans 15 residues. CDR3 DNA sequence: TGTGCCAGCAGCTCCCAGACAGGGTCGCTCTATGGCTACACCTTC. It yields the protein CASSSQTGSLYGYTF.

V and J are TRBV7-9 and TRBJ2-3; the D gene is possibly TRBD2 (5 bases). Germline V gene data show CDR1 as SEHNR and CDR2 as FQNEAQ (reference sequence). This CDR3 contains 14 residues. Trimming took off 3 bases at V and 2 bases at J, with 9 bases between the two ends. CDR3: CASSFEAATDTQYF. CDR3 sequence (DNA): TGTGCCAGCAGCTTTGAAGCGGCCACAGATACGCAGTATTTT.

The chain uses TRBV27 and TRBJ2-7; D is undetermined. Trimming shortened V by 2 bases and J by 4 bases, and 9 bases separated the two germline ends. Germline V gives CDR1 MNHEY, CDR2 SMNVEV (reference sequence). This CDR3 has 13 residues. CDR3: CASSLGGRYEQYF. CDR3 in DNA: TGTGCCAGCAGTTTAGGCGGCAGATACGAGCAGTACTTC.